These 11 T cell receptor beta chains came from one sample sequenced in a study of blood T cell repertoires in COVID-19 (dated by TCRdb to 2020 to 2021). The library was obtained by the immunoSEQ multiplex PCR assay. TCRdb obtained this table from immuneACCESS and retained in-frame rearrangements with V and J assigned. These tables miss some clones; where compared with another copy, unresolved V genes account for less than half of the shortfall, and the remainder is unexplained. This sample comprises about 180,000 clones, 70% to 90% of them detected only once. The ten largest make up approximately 9.9% of the sample. Sequencing used peripheral blood. The receptors were gathered from a human donor with active or convalescent COVID-19. The donor label of this sample is uncertain.

This rearrangement joins TRBV6-5 to TRBJ1-3; TRBD1 is a possible D gene (6 bases). This CDR3 is built from 15 residues. Trimming took 5 bases from V and 2 from J, leaving 13 bases between them. Germline V gene data show CDR1 as MNHEY and CDR2 as SVGAGI. The CDR3 region has the DNA TGTGCCAGCAGTAGTTGGCAGGGGACTGGAAACACCATATATTTT. Protein product: CASSSWQGTGNTIYF.

The CDR3: CASSVGVSGTDTQYF. The DNA for the CDR3 is TGTGCCAGCAGCGTAGGCGTTAGCGGCACAGATACGCAGTATTTT. J is TRBJ2-3 and V is TRBV9, with a tentative D call TRBD2 (5 bases). V was shortened by 0 bases and J by 1 base, with 9 bases between the two germline ends. This CDR3 comprises 15 residues. The germline CDR1 and CDR2 sequences are SGDLS and YYNGEE.

The DNA for the CDR3 is TGTGCCAGTTCCATGACAGTTCTCAATCAGCCCCAGCATTTT. Protein product: CASSMTVLNQPQHF. The genes are TRBV18 and TRBJ1-5, with D possibly being TRBD1 (5 bases). The CDR3 spans 14 residues. V shed 9 bases and J shed 3 bases, with 15 bases lying between them. Germline CDR1 KGHSH, CDR2 LQKENI. Together with reference TRBV18 and TRBJ1-5, the CDR3 gives the full variable domain: NAGVMQNPRHLVRRRGQEARLRCSPMKGHSHVYWYRQLPEEGLKFMVYLQKENIIDESGMPKERFSAEFPKEGPSILRIQQVVRGDSAAYFCASSMTVLNQPQHFGDGTRLSIL.

V gene TRBV30 combines with J gene TRBJ2-3, with 10 nucleotides matching TRBD2. This CDR3 is built from 14 residues. V lost 8 bases, J lost 2 bases, and 7 bases stayed unmatched. CDR1 GTSNPN and CDR2 SVGIG come from the germline V gene (reference sequence). This CDR3 reads CAQRTSGNTDTQYF. The CDR3 coding sequence is TGTGCCCAACGGACTAGCGGAAACACAGATACGCAGTATTTT.

A single count supports this clone. The DNA for the CDR3 is TGTGCCAGCCACACGAGGGGGGGACAAGAGACCCAGTACTTC. This gives the protein CASHTRGGQETQYF. This sequence joins TRBV18 and TRBJ2-5; possibly TRBD2 for D (7 bases). The CDR3 consists of 14 residues. Trimming stripped 8 bases from V and 2 bases from J, with 15 bases between. CDR1 is KGHSH and CDR2 is LQKENI in the germline V gene.

The chain is built from TRBV2 and TRBJ2-7, with TRBD2 matching 8 bases. V was clipped by 4 bases and J by 3 bases; unmatched bases: 5. The CDR3 contains 14 residues. Germline-derived CDR1 and CDR2 are SNHLY and FYNNEI. DNA for the CDR3: TGTGCCAGCAGTGTTGAGACTAGCGTCTACGAGCAGTACTTC. The encoded protein is CASSVETSVYEQYF. The whole variable domain, remainder taken from reference TRBV2 and TRBJ2-7, is EPEVTQTPSHQVTQMGQEVILRCVPISNHLYFYWYRQILGQKVEFLVSFYNNEISEKSEIFDDQFSVERPDGSNFTLKIRSTKLEDSAMYFCASSVETSVYEQYFGPGTRLTVT.

The CDR3 coding sequence is TGTGCCAGCAGTTCTCGACAGGGGAACAATCAGCCCCAGCATTTT. This gives the protein CASSSRQGNNQPQHF. J is TRBJ1-5 and V is TRBV28, with 8 bases that match TRBD1. This CDR3 region has 15 residues. V trimming: 4 bases; J trimming: 3 bases; junction bases outside the gene matches: 5. CDR1 is MDHEN, CDR2 SYDVKM, per germline.

The chain combines TRBV7-8 with TRBJ2-1, with D tentatively TRBD2 (6 bases). This CDR3 is built from 14 residues. The germline gives CDR1 SGHVS, CDR2 FQNEAQ. Deletions cut 4 bases from V and 5 bases from J, with 12 bases between. CDR3 coding DNA: TGTGCCAGCAGCTCCGTGACTAGTAACAATGAGCAGTTCTTC. This sequence encodes CASSSVTSNNEQFF.

This chain uses TRBV4-2 with TRBJ2-5; perhaps TRBD1 as D (6 bases). The germline gives CDR1 LGHNA, CDR2 YNFKEQ. Trimming took off 0 bases at V and 5 bases at J, with 10 bases between the two ends. CDR3 length equals 14 residues. The CDR3 loop is CASSQEQGRETQYF. CDR3 DNA: TGTGCCAGCAGCCAAGAACAGGGAAGGGAGACCCAGTACTTC.

This chain uses TRBV15 with TRBJ1-4, with D unclear. This CDR3 region has 16 residues. CDR1 and CDR2 from the germline V gene are LNHNV and YYDKDF (reference sequence). V lost 0 bases, J lost 8 bases, and 16 bases lay in between. This CDR3 is CATSREVPQSWEKLFF. CDR3 sequence (DNA): TGTGCCACCAGCAGAGAGGTCCCACAATCCTGGGAAAAACTGTTTTTT.

The chain employs TRBV5-1 and TRBJ2-2; D is perhaps TRBD1 (6 bases). With 3 bases removed from V and 4 bases from J, the gap between germline ends came to 13 bases. This CDR3 is 15 amino acids long. Germline-derived CDR1 and CDR2 are SGHRS and YFSETQ. In DNA form, the CDR3 reads TGCGCCAGCAGCTCCAGGGGTTGGGGCACCGGGGAGCTGTTTTTT. This sequence encodes CASSSRGWGTGELFF.